These 5 T cell receptor beta chains came from one sample sequenced in a study of cytomegalovirus exposure and HLA in healthy donors (dated by TCRdb to 2016 to 2017). Libraries were built with the immunoSEQ multiplex PCR assay. For the multiplex PCR, a mixture combining 60 forward primers for TCR Vbeta segments and 13 reverse primers for TCR Jbeta segments was used. In its TCRdb copy, this immuneACCESS table keeps in-frame sequences only and misses some clones. Where compared with another copy, unresolved V genes explain less than half of these, and the others have no known cause. This sample is represented by about 200,000 clones; around 77% of them were singletons. The top ten clones comprise 1.5% to 2% of the sample. The material sequenced was PBMCs. These receptors were collected from a man younger than 40 in good health and CMV-seronegative.

The V gene is TRBV2, the J gene TRBJ2-3, with a tentative D call TRBD1 (6 bases). Germline V gene sequence: CDR1 SNHLY, CDR2 FYNNEI. The length of the CDR3 is 11 residues. Trimming removed 6 bases at V and 5 bases at J, with 6 bases between. In DNA, the CDR3 is TGTGCCAGCAGACAGGGAGATACGCAGTATTTT. It yields the protein CASRQGDTQYF. The whole variable domain, filled in from reference TRBV2 and TRBJ2-3, reads EPEVTQTPSHQVTQMGQEVILRCVPISNHLYFYWYRQILGQKVEFLVSFYNNEISEKSEIFDDQFSVERPDGSNFTLKIRSTKLEDSAMYFCASRQGDTQYFGPGTRLTVL.

The chain couples TRBV27 to TRBJ1-5; 7 bases fit TRBD1. J was trimmed by 2 bases and V by 10 bases; bases with no gene match: 8. This CDR3 is 14 amino acids long. From germline, CDR1 is MNHEY and CDR2 SMNVEV (reference sequence). CDR3 residues: CATRNTGGNQPQHF. The CDR3, as DNA: TGTGCCACCCGAAACACAGGGGGCAATCAGCCCCAGCATTTT.

This clone was picked up one time. The gene calls are TRBV6-6 and TRBJ1-2; D might be TRBD1 (5 bases). Germline CDR1 MNHNY, CDR2 SVGAGI (reference sequence). V was pared by 4 bases and J by 6 bases, with 21 bases between. The CDR3 extends over 16 amino acids. In DNA form, the CDR3 reads TGTGCCAGCAGTTCCCGTCCGGTGGGGGGGGTAGATGGCTACACCTTC. Translation: CASSSRPVGGVDGYTF.

This clone came up a few times. The V gene is TRBV19, the J gene TRBJ2-7; 8 bases agree with TRBD2. This CDR3 has 13 amino acids. The trim removed 5 bases at V and 6 bases at J, leaving 6 bases unmatched. CDR1 and CDR2 (germline): LNHDA, SQIVND (reference sequence). CDR3 DNA sequence: TGTGCCAGTAGTGGACGGGAGGGGAGCGAGCAGTACTTC. It codes for CASSGREGSEQYF.

The chain joins TRBV5-1 to TRBJ2-7; possibly TRBD2 for D (6 bases). Germline assignment: CDR1 SGHRS and CDR2 YFSETQ. V was pared by 0 bases and J by 3 bases, with 16 bases between. The CDR3 contains 16 residues. CDR3 sequence: CASSLAGGIPLYEQYF. For the CDR3, the DNA is TGCGCCAGCAGCTTGGCCGGCGGGATACCCCTCTACGAGCAGTACTTC.